The 28 T cell receptor beta chains below all came from one sample that was sequenced in a study of post-analysis software for immune sequencing data. For these TCRs, the target antigens are not known. TCR beta cDNA libraries had unique molecular identifiers. From the PCR reads, TCRdb called clonotypes with MiXCR, one entry per CDR3 protein. The sample has about 570,000 distinct CDR3 sequences; roughly 34% are singletons. Findings of the study overall: Controls had lower frequencies than patients of 4 or 5 TRBV segments, which included TRBV5-6, TRBV5-1 and TRBV20-1.

Sample: blood. These TCRs come from a girl younger than 18 with multiple sclerosis.

This sequence joins TRBV3-1 and TRBJ2-5; D uncertain. Germline V CDR1 and CDR2: LGHDT, YNNKEL (reference sequence). V lost 0 bases to trimming and J lost 1 base, with 6 bases between them. The CDR3 runs to 14 residues. The CDR3 sequence: CASSQETLQETQYF. Here the CDR3 DNA reads TGTGCCAGCAGCCAAGAAACCCTCCAAGAGACCCAGTACTTC.

The chain is built from TRBV20-1 and TRBJ2-5, with 8 bases lining up with TRBD1. CDR1 DFQATT and CDR2 SNEGSKA come from the germline V gene (reference sequence). The CDR3 runs 16 residues. V lost 6 bases to trimming and J lost 3 bases; unmatched junction nucleotides: 15. CDR3 in amino acids: CSAAPQGAWVEETQYF. The CDR3 nucleotides are TGCAGTGCCGCACCGCAGGGGGCATGGGTGGAAGAGACCCAGTACTTC.

The V gene is TRBV5-1, the J gene TRBJ2-7; D possibly corresponds to TRBD2 (5 bases). The CDR3 spans 12 residues. Germline CDR1 is SGHRS and CDR2 is YFSETQ. The V end lost 5 bases, the J end lost 1 base, and 7 bases lay between the germline ends. The CDR3 reads CASREGSYEQYF. The CDR3 bases are TGCGCCAGCAGAGAGGGATCCTACGAGCAGTACTTC.

V gene TRBV5-6 combines with J gene TRBJ1-5; no clear D. The V and J ends lost 2 bases and 6 bases respectively, with 6 bases between them. The CDR3 spans 12 residues. Germline CDR1 reads SGHDT; CDR2 reads YYEEEE. As DNA, the CDR3 is TGTGCCAGCAGCTTTCTCTCTCAGCCCCAGCATTTT. Translation: CASSFLSQPQHF.

Note on this clonotype: The CDR3 ends on some other residue instead of the conserved phenylalanine or tryptophan, so this is likely a read error. The rearrangement links TRBV2 to TRBJ1-5, with 8 bases fitting TRBD1. Germline CDR1 is SNHLY and CDR2 is FYNNEI. CDR3 length: 13 residues. V lost 10 bases and J lost 5; bases outside the gene matches: 7. In nucleotides, the CDR3 is TGTGCCACTACTGGACAGGGCGATCAGCCCCAGCATGTT. It codes for CATTGQGDQPQHV.

The chain couples TRBV5-1 to TRBJ2-1; 7 nucleotides line up with TRBD1. Germline values: CDR1 SGHRS, CDR2 YFSETQ. V was clipped by 2 bases and J by 5 bases; unmatched bases: 10. This CDR3 is 16 amino acids long. As DNA, the CDR3 is TGCGCCAGCAGCTTTACCGGGACAGACCCCCACAATGAGCAGTTCTTC. This encodes CASSFTGTDPHNEQFF.

In regard to this clonotype: A much larger clone differs by one base, so this may be a read error. CDR3 sequence: CVSSSQGFYEQYF. The CDR3 DNA is TGTGTCAGCAGCTCCCAGGGGTTCTACGAGCAGTACTTC. The chain carries TRBV7-2 and TRBJ2-7, with a possible D match to TRBD1 (6 bases). Germline V CDR1 and CDR2: SGHTA, FQGNSA. This CDR3 has 13 amino acids.

Remarks on this clonotype: An end of the junction differs from the germline gene, which may be a read error. The chain joins TRBV5-1 to TRBJ2-5, with 7 bases that match TRBD1. The germline V gene has CDR1 SGHRS and CDR2 YFSETQ. This CDR3 comprises 15 residues. The CDR3 region is CDSSLFATGQETQYF. As DNA, the CDR3 is TGCGACAGCAGCTTGTTCGCGACAGGGCAAGAGACCCAGTACTTC.

There are a few counts of this clonotype. The chain combines TRBV6-6 with TRBJ2-3; D is undetermined. The V end lost 0 bases, the J end lost 4 bases, and 8 bases lay between the germline ends. This CDR3 spans 14 amino acids. CDR1 and CDR2 from the germline V gene are MNHNY and SVGAGI (reference sequence). CDR3: CASSYSPHSDTQYF. Written as DNA, the CDR3 is TGTGCCAGCAGTTACTCTCCTCACTCAGATACGCAGTATTTT.

This clonotype was seen a handful of times. The gene calls are TRBV7-9 and TRBJ2-6; 8 positions agree with TRBD2. This CDR3 has 18 residues. V lost 1 base and J lost 0; bases outside the gene matches: 5. The V gene's germline CDR1 is SEHNR and CDR2 FQNEAQ (reference sequence). Here the CDR3 reads CASSLGGGLLSGANVLTF. For the CDR3, the DNA is TGTGCCAGCAGCTTAGGCGGGGGGCTACTCTCTGGGGCCAACGTCCTGACTTTC.

A note on this clonotype: A junction end diverges from the germline sequence, so it may reflect a read error. V and J are TRBV3-1 and TRBJ1-5; D may be TRBD1 (6 bases). The CDR3 length is 15 residues. The germline gives CDR1 LGHDT, CDR2 YNNKEL (reference sequence). CDR3 sequence: CAGSPGGPSNQPQHF. In nucleotides, the CDR3 is TGTGCCGGCAGTCCCGGGGGCCCTAGCAATCAGCCCCAGCATTTT.

V is TRBV5-1 and J is TRBJ2-3; 9 bases line up with TRBD2. Per germline, CDR1 SGHRS and CDR2 YFSETQ. The CDR3 length is 18 residues. V was pared by 4 bases and J by 4 bases, with 16 bases of the junction left unmatched. The CDR3: CASSLFGGGAGGADTQYF. CDR3 sequence (DNA): TGCGCCAGCAGCCTCTTCGGCGGGGGGGCCGGAGGCGCAGATACGCAGTATTTT. Looking up the rest from reference TRBV5-1 and TRBJ2-3 gives the full variable domain: KAGVTQTPRYLIKTRGQQVTLSCSPISGHRSVSWYQQTPGQGLQFLFEYFSETQRNKGNFPGRFSGRQFSNSRSEMNVSTLELGDSALYLCASSLFGGGAGGADTQYFGPGTRLTVL.

J is TRBJ2-7 and V is TRBV6-6; 7 nucleotides align to TRBD2. After removal of 2 bases from V and 5 bases from J, the junction contained 3 bases not matched to a gene. This CDR3 contains 13 residues. The germline gives CDR1 MNHNY, CDR2 SVGAGI (reference sequence). In DNA, the CDR3 is TGTGCCAGCAGTTACCGGGGGGTCAACGAGCAGTACTTC. Residues: CASSYRGVNEQYF.

The chain recombines TRBV5-1 with TRBJ2-6, with D possibly TRBD1 on 5 matching bases. V dropped 7 bases and J dropped 6 bases, with 20 bases sitting between them. CDR1 and CDR2 from the germline V gene are SGHRS and YFSETQ. There are 16 residues in the CDR3. In DNA, the CDR3 is TGCGCCAGCTCCCTTCAGGGAAAAACTGAGGCCAACGTCCTGACTTTC. Protein: CASSLQGKTEANVLTF.

The chain carries TRBV4-1 and TRBJ1-1; D ambiguous. V was pared by 2 bases and J by 0 bases, with 13 bases between. The CDR3 is 16 residues long. CDR1 and CDR2 (germline): MGHRA, YSYEKL. The CDR3 DNA sequence: TGCGCCAGCAGCCAACCGACGGAGCGGGTGAACACTGAAGCTTTCTTT. Its protein is CASSQPTERVNTEAFF.

In this sample, this clonotype turned up a few times. This chain joins TRBV29-1 and TRBJ1-1; possible D gene TRBD1, 5 bases. The germline V and J ends were trimmed by 4 bases and 2 bases, with 11 bases remaining between them. The germline CDR1 and CDR2 sequences are SQVTM and ANQGSEA. The CDR3 loop spans 13 amino acids. CDR3 loop: CSVVVGHNTEAFF. The CDR3 region has the DNA TGCAGCGTTGTCGTGGGGCATAACACTGAAGCTTTCTTT.

J is TRBJ2-6 and V is TRBV5-1; 7 nucleotides match TRBD1. The CDR3 spans 19 residues. V dropped 4 bases and J dropped 0; count of bases not matched to a gene: 13. Germline CDR1 and CDR2: SGHRS and YFSETQ. As DNA, the CDR3 is TGCGCCAGCAGCGCATACTCGGGACAGACCGCCTCTGGGGCCAACGTCCTGACTTTC. Protein sequence: CASSAYSGQTASGANVLTF.

This rearrangement joins TRBV6-6 to TRBJ2-5; 8 nucleotides align to TRBD1. The V gene end was trimmed by 5 bases and the J gene end by 3 bases; junction bases not matched to a gene: 8. The V gene's germline CDR1 is MNHNY and CDR2 SVGAGI (reference sequence). CDR3 length: 15 residues. CDR3 sequence: CASSGTGQGEETQYF. Here the CDR3 DNA reads TGTGCCAGCAGTGGGACCGGACAGGGTGAAGAGACCCAGTACTTC.

V and J are TRBV2 and TRBJ2-7; TRBD1 matches at 12 bases. The J call could be wrong; TRBJ2-5 is a better fit for the DNA end. Germline lookup yields CDR1 SNHLY and CDR2 FYNNEI. This CDR3 contains 18 residues. DNA of the CDR3: TGTGCCAGCAGCAAAGGCGGATTGGGGGACAGGGGGCTGGGGACCCAGTACTTC. Translating it yields CASSKGGLGDRGLGTQYF.

CDR3 coding DNA: TGCGCCAGCAGCCAAGGAGAGGATACGCAGTATTTT. It encodes CASSQGEDTQYF. This sequence joins TRBV5-1 and TRBJ2-3; D is unresolved. In germline, CDR1 is SGHRS, CDR2 YFSETQ. The CDR3 length is 12 residues. V was cut by 4 bases and J by 6 bases, with 9 bases left in between.

Written as DNA, the CDR3 is TGCAGTGCTAGAGATCAGGACAGGGGTACGGAGACCCAGTACTTC. This translates into CSARDQDRGTETQYF. The rearrangement uses TRBV20-1 and TRBJ2-5, with TRBD1 matching 9 bases. The V segment lost 0 bases and the J segment 5 bases; nucleotides outside the gene matches: 7. Looked up from germline, CDR1 is DFQATT and CDR2 is SNEGSKA (reference sequence). The CDR3 totals 15 residues.

In its sample, this clonotype was seen a few times. The chain links TRBV2 to TRBJ2-7, with unresolved D. Germline lookup yields CDR1 SNHLY and CDR2 FYNNEI. The ends were cut back, 6 bases at V and 2 bases at J, with 11 bases in the middle. The CDR3 extends over 13 amino acids. The CDR3 loop reads CASSSDTPYEQYF. The CDR3 coding sequence is TGTGCCAGCAGCTCCGACACTCCCTACGAGCAGTACTTC.

The chain carries TRBV7-2 and TRBJ1-6, with 9 bases lining up with TRBD1. This CDR3 contains 14 residues. V dropped 5 bases and J dropped 10; count of bases not matched to a gene: 6. Germline CDR1 is SGHTA and CDR2 is FQGNSA. The CDR3 sequence: CASSARTGVSPLHF. DNA for the CDR3: TGTGCCAGCAGCGCCCGGACAGGGGTCTCACCCCTCCACTTT.

The chain has TRBV2 and TRBJ2-3, with unresolved D. The CDR3 contains 14 residues. CDR1 is SNHLY, CDR2 FYNNEI, per germline. Trimming cost V 5 bases and J 0 bases, with 9 bases left between them. The CDR3 spells CASSKVLSTDTQYF. As DNA, the CDR3 is TGTGCCAGCAGTAAGGTACTTAGCACAGATACGCAGTATTTT.

This clonotype was seen a few times. This CDR3 reads CASSTVYRGQLTDTQYF. In DNA form, the CDR3 reads TGTGCCAGCAGCACCGTTTACAGGGGGCAGCTGACAGATACGCAGTATTTT. The chain joins TRBV5-5 to TRBJ2-3, with 9 nucleotides matching TRBD1. The CDR3 extends over 17 amino acids. Per germline, CDR1 SGHKS and CDR2 YYEKEE (reference sequence). V lost 4 bases and J lost 3; bases outside the gene matches: 12. Based on the CDR3 plus reference TRBV5-5 and TRBJ2-3, the full variable domain is DAGVTQSPTHLIKTRGQQVTLRCSPISGHKSVSWYQQVLGQGPQFIFQYYEKEERGRGNFPDRFSARQFPNYSSELNVNALLLGDSALYLCASSTVYRGQLTDTQYFGPGTRLTVL.

This clonotype was seen more than once but under ten times. The rearrangement links TRBV6-2 or TRBV6-3 to TRBJ1-5; D unclear. Germline loops: CDR1 MNHEY, CDR2 SVGEGT. The V and J ends lost 2 bases and 2 bases respectively, with 7 bases between them. The CDR3 loop spans 14 amino acids. The CDR3 region is CASSYGQGNQPQHF. Written as DNA, the CDR3 is TGTGCCAGCAGTTACGGTCAAGGCAATCAGCCCCAGCATTTT.

This clonotype was picked up a small number of times. The chain combines TRBV14 with TRBJ2-7; D remains unclear. The germline gives CDR1 SGHDN, CDR2 FVKESK. Between the trimmed V and J ends, which lost 0 bases and 4 bases, there was a span of 16 bases. The CDR3 length is 16 residues. The CDR3 DNA sequence: TGTGCCAGCAGCCAAGATTGGGTTTCCATGGGGTACGAGCAGTACTTC. This codes for CASSQDWVSMGYEQYF.

This clonotype was recorded many times. This chain joins TRBV29-1 and TRBJ2-1; D possibly uses TRBD1 or TRBD2 (10 bases each). Germline V CDR1 and CDR2: SQVTM, ANQGSEA. V was shortened by 6 bases and J by 6 bases, with 21 bases between the two germline ends. CDR3 size: 15 residues. The CDR3 sequence is CSVRAGGTGANEQFF. For the CDR3, the DNA is TGCAGCGTAAGAGCGGGGGGGACAGGGGCCAATGAGCAGTTCTTC.